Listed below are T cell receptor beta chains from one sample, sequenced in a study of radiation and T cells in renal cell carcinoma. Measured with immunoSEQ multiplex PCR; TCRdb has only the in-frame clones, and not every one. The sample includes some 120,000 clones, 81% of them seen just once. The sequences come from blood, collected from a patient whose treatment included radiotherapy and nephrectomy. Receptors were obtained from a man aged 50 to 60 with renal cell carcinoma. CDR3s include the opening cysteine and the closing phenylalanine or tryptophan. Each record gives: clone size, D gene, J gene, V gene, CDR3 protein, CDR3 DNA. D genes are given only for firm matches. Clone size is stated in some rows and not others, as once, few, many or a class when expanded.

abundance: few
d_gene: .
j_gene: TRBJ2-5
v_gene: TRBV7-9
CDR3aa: CASSLSWETQYF
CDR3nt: TGTGCCAGCAGTCTTAGCTGGGAGACCCAGTACTTC

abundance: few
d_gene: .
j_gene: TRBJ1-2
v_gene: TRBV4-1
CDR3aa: CASSRPDIYGYTF
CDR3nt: TGCGCCAGCAGCCGACCCGACATCTATGGCTACACCTTC

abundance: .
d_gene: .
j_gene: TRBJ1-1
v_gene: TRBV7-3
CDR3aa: CASSLTFGTYTEAFF
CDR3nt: TGTGCCAGCAGCTTAACGTTCGGCACCTACACTGAAGCTTTCTTT

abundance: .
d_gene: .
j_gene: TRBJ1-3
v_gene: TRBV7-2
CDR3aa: CASSPAGALSGNTIYF
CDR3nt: TGTGCCAGCAGTCCCGCAGGGGCCCTCTCTGGAAACACCATATATTTT

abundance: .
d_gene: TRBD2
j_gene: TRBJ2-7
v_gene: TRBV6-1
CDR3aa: CASSEEGLAGEQYF
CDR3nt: TGTGCCAGCAGTGAAGAAGGACTAGCGGGCGAGCAGTACTTC

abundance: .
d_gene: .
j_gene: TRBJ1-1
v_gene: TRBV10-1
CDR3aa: CASSSDVNTEAFF
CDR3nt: TGCGCCAGCAGCTCAGACGTGAACACTGAAGCTTTCTTT

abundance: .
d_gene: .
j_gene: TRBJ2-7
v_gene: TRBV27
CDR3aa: CASSSVPRGDEQYF
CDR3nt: TGTGCCAGCAGTTCCGTCCCCCGCGGAGACGAGCAGTACTTC

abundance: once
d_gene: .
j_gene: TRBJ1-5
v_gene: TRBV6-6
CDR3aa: CASSQYDQPQHF
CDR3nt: TGTGCCAGCAGCCAATATGATCAGCCCCAGCATTTT

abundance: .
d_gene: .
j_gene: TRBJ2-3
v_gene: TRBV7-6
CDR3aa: CASSLGGGPDTQYF
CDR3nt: TGTGCCAGCAGCTTAGGTGGGGGCCCAGATACGCAGTATTTT

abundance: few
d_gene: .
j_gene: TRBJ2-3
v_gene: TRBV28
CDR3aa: CASSPLAEVTDTQYF
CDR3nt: TGTGCCAGCAGCCCTTTAGCGGAGGTTACAGATACGCAGTATTTT

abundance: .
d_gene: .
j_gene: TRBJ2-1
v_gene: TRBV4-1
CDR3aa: CASSQAGYRVDEQFF
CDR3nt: TGCGCCAGCAGCCAAGCAGGGTACAGGGTTGATGAGCAGTTCTTC

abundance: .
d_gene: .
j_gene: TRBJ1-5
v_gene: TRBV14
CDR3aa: CASSQDRGSNWGQPQHF
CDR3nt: TGTGCCAGCAGCCAAGATCGAGGCTCCAACTGGGGTCAGCCCCAGCATTTT

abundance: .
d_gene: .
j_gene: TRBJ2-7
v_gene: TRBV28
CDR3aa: CASSSLGTLSYEQYF
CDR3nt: TGTGCCAGCAGTTCTCTCGGGACACTATCCTACGAGCAGTACTTC

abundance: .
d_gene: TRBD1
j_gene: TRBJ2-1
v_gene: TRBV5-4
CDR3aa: CASSFPGQGSNEQFF
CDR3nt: TGTGCCAGCAGCTTTCCGGGACAGGGCAGTAATGAGCAGTTCTTC

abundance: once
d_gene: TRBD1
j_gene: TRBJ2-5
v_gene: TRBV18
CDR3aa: CASSPQGADETQYF
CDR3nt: TGTGCCAGCTCACCACAGGGGGCGGATGAGACCCAGTACTTC

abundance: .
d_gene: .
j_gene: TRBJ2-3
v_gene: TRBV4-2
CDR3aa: CASSQESRVPDTQYF
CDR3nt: TGTGCCAGCAGCCAAGAATCGCGGGTCCCAGATACGCAGTATTTT